This entry describes one T cell receptor beta chain. By how much of the sample it makes up, this clone is medium-sized (0.01 to 0.1%). The antigen it binds to is not known. No quality values exist for individual bases; no much larger clone is one base distant. This entry is derived from a study of control samples from healthy donors and cancer patients (dated by TCRdb to about 2020). V loses 0 bases, J loses 7 bases, and the germline ends lie 16 bases apart. The CDR3 runs 15 amino acids, cysteine and phenylalanine included. Solely the CDR3 DNA is kept, with 45 bases framed from the first base. Reading the germline V gene gives CDR1 SGHRS and CDR2 YFSETQ. Preparation of the library involved the immunoSEQ multiplex PCR assay. TCRdb's version of the immuneACCESS table is confined to in-frame rearrangements and falls short of the full clone set. An unresolved V gene accounts for under half of the shortfall where checked; the remainder is of unknown origin. Present in this sample are about 73,000 clones, about 90% of which were seen just once. The ten largest clones add up to roughly a fifth of the sample.

The sample was PBMCs. The sequence joins TRBV5-1 to TRBJ1-2, with a weak D call of TRBD1 (6 bases match). The TCR comes from a man aged 55 to 70 with lung cancer. The CDR3 amino acid sequence is: CASSLGHRDLSGYTF. The DNA sequence is TGCGCCAGCAGCTTGGGACACAGGGATCTATCTGGCTACACCTTC.